These 20 T cell receptor beta chains were sequenced from one sample in a study of blood T cell repertoires in COVID-19 (dated by TCRdb to about 2020). Libraries came from the immunoSEQ multiplex PCR assay. In TCRdb, the immuneACCESS table is reduced to in-frame sequences with V and J assigned. These tables do not hold every clone; where another copy was compared, an unresolved V gene accounts for under half, and the others remain unexplained. This sample has 200,000 to 250,000 clones in its table, and about 86% of those were observed once. The ten largest account for about 1.5% of the sample. Sequenced material: peripheral blood. Receptors were obtained from a man aged 18 to 30 with active or convalescent COVID-19.

This clone was recorded only once. J is TRBJ2-7 and V is TRBV5-3; weak D call: TRBD1 (6 bases). TRBV5-3 counts as an open reading frame of uncertain function. The CDR3 length is 12 residues. Trimming removed 3 bases from V and 5 bases from J, with 9 bases in between. The DNA for the CDR3 is TGTGCCAGAAGCTCGGACAGCAACGAGCAGTACTTC. This sequence encodes CARSSDSNEQYF.

This clone was seen just once. The chain carries TRBV5-1 and TRBJ2-1, with D possibly matching TRBD2 (5 bases). Trimming left V 4 bases short and J 6 bases short, with 17 bases between. CDR1 and CDR2 from the germline V gene are SGHRS and YFSETQ. This CDR3 spans 15 amino acids. CDR3 DNA: TGCGCCAGCAGCGACAACGGCGGGCCAGGCAATGAGCAGTTCTTC. Amino acids: CASSDNGGPGNEQFF.

For the CDR3, the DNA is TGCAGCGTTGCCCCTCTGCAAGAGACCCAGTACTTC. It specifies CSVAPLQETQYF. This rearrangement joins TRBV29-1 to TRBJ2-5, with no clear D. Trimming left V 4 bases short and J 2 bases short, with 8 bases between. There are 12 residues in the CDR3. The V gene's germline CDR1 is SQVTM and CDR2 ANQGSEA.

This clone was seen more than once but under ten times. The chain is built from TRBV27 and TRBJ2-7; D is perhaps TRBD2 (7 bases). Germline-derived CDR1 and CDR2 are MNHEY and SMNVEV (reference sequence). The length of the CDR3 is 15 residues. V gave up 5 bases and J gave up 0 bases, with 14 bases separating them. CDR3 protein: CASSPSRGGSYEQYF. The CDR3 DNA is TGTGCCAGCAGTCCCTCGAGGGGGGGCTCCTACGAGCAGTACTTC.

This clone showed up just once. The chain carries TRBV12-3 or TRBV12-4 and TRBJ1-1, with D tentatively TRBD1 (5 bases). CDR3 size: 13 residues. Trimming removed 5 bases from V and 4 bases from J, with 11 bases in between. DNA of the CDR3: TGTGCCAGCAGTAATCTTAGGGGCACTGAAGCTTTCTTT. Translating gives CASSNLRGTEAFF.

The gene calls are TRBV10-1 and TRBJ2-1, with 10 bases that match TRBD2. CDR3 length equals 13 residues. J gave up 7 bases and V 7 bases, and 4 bases lay outside the gene matches. CDR1 and CDR2 from the germline V gene are WNHNN and SYGVQD (reference sequence). The CDR3: CASTPGLANEQFF. The CDR3 DNA is TGCGCCAGCACCCCGGGACTAGCGAATGAGCAGTTCTTC.

Notes on this clone: The same CDR3 can be traced to other DNA sequences in this sample. V usage is TRBV10-3 and J usage is TRBJ2-7, with 11 nucleotides matching TRBD2. Germline lookup yields CDR1 ENHRY and CDR2 SYGVKD. With 3 bases clipped from V and 3 bases from J, the junction kept 1 base outside the gene matches. This CDR3 spans 14 amino acids. This CDR3 reads CAISDGTSGYEQYF. In DNA, the CDR3 is TGTGCCATCAGTGACGGGACTAGCGGCTACGAGCAGTACTTC.

CDR3 residues: CASNKDSFDYNEQFF. The CDR3 nucleotides read TGCGCCAGCAACAAGGACAGTTTCGACTACAATGAGCAGTTCTTC. V and J are TRBV5-1 and TRBJ2-1; maybe TRBD1 (6 bases). The CDR3 runs 15 residues. Germline V lookup: CDR1 SGHRS, CDR2 YFSETQ. V was shortened by 6 bases and J by 3 bases, with 16 bases between the two germline ends.

The chain joins TRBV13 to TRBJ1-3, with D maybe TRBD1 (6 bases). Trimming cost V 0 bases and J 3 bases, with 12 bases left between them. Germline lookup yields CDR1 PRHDT and CDR2 FYEKMQ (reference sequence). The CDR3 totals 16 residues. CDR3 sequence (DNA): TGTGCCAGCAGCTTAGGAGGGGGAGCAATTGGAAACACCATATATTTT. Protein sequence: CASSLGGGAIGNTIYF.

The genes are TRBV11-2 and TRBJ2-3, with 9 bases fitting TRBD1. Trimming at V came to 4 bases and at J to 3 bases, leaving 5 bases not matched to a gene. Germline-derived CDR1 and CDR2 are SGHAT and FQNNGV. The CDR3 consists of 15 residues. This CDR3 is CASSSVTGGTDTQYF. CDR3 DNA sequence: TGTGCCAGCAGCTCCGTGACAGGGGGGACAGATACGCAGTATTTT.

This clone was counted only a few times. V gene TRBV2 combines with J gene TRBJ1-5; 7 bases line up with TRBD1. CDR3 size: 15 residues. Germline loops: CDR1 SNHLY, CDR2 FYNNEI. V was pared by 4 bases and J by 5 bases, with 8 bases of the junction left unmatched. This chain's CDR3 is CASSGETGTHQPQHF. CDR3 sequence (DNA): TGTGCCAGCAGTGGAGAGACAGGGACACATCAGCCCCAGCATTTT.

V and J are TRBV10-3 and TRBJ2-7; D is undetermined. CDR1 ENHRY and CDR2 SYGVKD come from the germline V gene. Trimming shortened V by 3 bases and J by 2 bases, and 5 bases separated the two germline ends. This CDR3 contains 12 residues. The CDR3 sequence: CAISDRAYEQYF. The CDR3, as DNA: TGTGCCATCAGTGATCGGGCCTACGAGCAGTACTTC.

The V and J genes are TRBV9 and TRBJ1-3; TRBD1 agrees at 10 bases. The V gene's germline CDR1 is SGDLS and CDR2 YYNGEE. This CDR3 is built from 15 residues. Germline trimming cut 4 bases from V and 8 bases from J; bases unmatched to any gene: 9. CDR3 protein: CASSPNLGTGDTIYF. For the CDR3, the DNA is TGTGCCAGCAGCCCAAATCTGGGGACAGGGGACACCATATATTTT.

The chain recombines TRBV30 with TRBJ2-3; 9 bases fit TRBD1. CDR3 length: 13 residues. Germline V gene sequence: CDR1 GTSNPN, CDR2 SVGIG (reference sequence). Germline trimming cut 8 bases from V and 6 bases from J; bases unmatched to any gene: 9. For the CDR3, the DNA is TGTGCCCGCAGTGAGGACAGGGGTGATACGCAGTATTTT. Translated: CARSEDRGDTQYF.

V usage is TRBV19 and J usage is TRBJ1-2; perhaps TRBD1 as D (6 bases). There are 12 residues in the CDR3. The germline V gene has CDR1 LNHDA and CDR2 SQIVND (reference sequence). The V gene lost 7 bases and the J gene lost 7 bases, with 13 bases spanning the gap. The CDR3 loop reads CASTIGGVGYTF. The CDR3 nucleotides are TGTGCCAGTACCATAGGGGGGGTTGGCTACACCTTC.

In DNA form, the CDR3 reads TGTGCCAGCAGCCCCCGAAACTATATTCCCAATGAGCAGTTCTTC. Amino acids: CASSPRNYIPNEQFF. The rearrangement uses TRBV7-2 and TRBJ2-1, with D unclear. CDR1 and CDR2 (germline): SGHTA, FQGNSA. Trimming shortened V by 5 bases and J by 6 bases, and 17 bases separated the two germline ends. There are 15 residues in the CDR3.

The chain joins TRBV5-1 to TRBJ1-1; D unresolved. Germline CDR1 reads SGHRS; CDR2 reads YFSETQ. This CDR3 is 14 amino acids long. Trimming cost V 5 bases and J 2 bases, with 13 bases left between them. The CDR3 region is CASRTLFGNTEAFF. The CDR3 coding sequence is TGCGCCAGCAGGACACTCTTTGGAAACACTGAAGCTTTCTTT.

The gene calls are TRBV30 and TRBJ1-6; 7 bases align to TRBD1. Per the germline V gene, CDR1 is GTSNPN and CDR2 is SVGIG (reference sequence). CDR3 length: 15 amino acids. Unmatched junction bases numbered 9, after V lost 5 bases and J lost 5 bases. The CDR3 sequence is CAWAGAGGNNSPLHF. CDR3 in DNA: TGTGCCTGGGCCGGTGCAGGGGGGAATAATTCACCCCTCCACTTT.

The rearrangement uses TRBV7-2 and TRBJ2-2; TRBD2 matches 7 bases. The CDR3 is 15 residues long. J was trimmed by 1 base and V by 6 bases; bases with no gene match: 5. Germline-derived CDR1 and CDR2 are SGHTA and FQGNSA. This CDR3 is CASRNGGRNTGELFF. CDR3 DNA sequence: TGTGCCAGCAGGAACGGCGGGAGGAACACCGGGGAGCTGTTTTTT.

This clone has just one count. The chain recombines TRBV2 with TRBJ1-1; 8 positions match TRBD1. The length of the CDR3 is 15 residues. The ends lost 6 bases at V and 0 bases at J; junction bases unmatched: 6. Germline lookup yields CDR1 SNHLY and CDR2 FYNNEI. The CDR3 sequence is CASSYRTGLNTEAFF. The CDR3 nucleotides are TGTGCCAGCAGCTACCGGACAGGGTTGAACACTGAAGCTTTCTTT.